This T cell receptor (beta chain) was recovered during a study of blood T cell repertoires in COVID-19. Study background: Nucleic acid was either cDNA or gDNA, and it came from T cells, B-cell-depleted T cells, or PBMCs.

Among Cohort 3 donors, those recovered had two negative PCRs, clearance, or symptom resolution. V lost 5 bases to trimming and J lost 1 base, with 5 bases between them. The CDR3 spans 12 residues. Germline CDR1 MDHEN, CDR2 SYDVKM. As processed by the authors: From reference gene primer amplification, estimates of nucleated cell counts were derived. Clones were sequenced by immunoSEQ multiplex PCR, and TCRdb holds only the in-frame ones, with some missing. V and J calls and clone size follow that table, whereas D and trimming were derived from the DNA. Of roughly 450,000 clones in the sample, roughly 87% were seen once. As to this clone: Distinct nucleotide sequences in the sample also encode this CDR3.

This TCR was recovered from a young man who had recovered from COVID-19. Sequenced sample: PBMCs or T cells enriched from blood (not recorded which). The V and J genes are TRBV28 and TRBJ1-1; D call uncertain. CDR3 in amino acids: CASSPRNTEAFF. The CDR3 DNA sequence: TGTGCCAGCAGTCCTAGGAACACTGAAGCTTTCTTT.